This record looks at one T cell receptor beta chain sequence and its context. The antigen remains unidentified. Assay: immunoSEQ multiplex PCR; the TCRdb copy retains only in-frame clones and omits some. The table has tens of thousands of clones, 88% seen once. The data were taken from a study of T cells in localized non-small cell lung cancer. Regarding the study as a whole: Longer overall survival accompanied higher blood T cell density. Uninvolved adjacent lung showed peak T cell clonality, exceeding tumor.

The germline V and J ends were trimmed by 1 base and 7 bases, with 16 bases remaining between them. Germline-derived CDR1 and CDR2 are SGHAT and FQNNGV. This CDR3 is built from 15 residues. The chain combines TRBV11-2 with TRBJ1-2; D might be TRBD1 (5 bases). This receptor was obtained from a man between 40 and 70 years old with stage II lung adenocarcinoma. Sequenced here: PBMCs, sampled before any cancer treatment. The CDR3 DNA reads TGTGCCAGCAGCTTAGTGACAGTTAAGTGGGGTGGCTACACCTTC. Residues: CASSLVTVKWGGYTF.